Following are 3 T cell receptor beta chains from one sample sequenced in a study of blood T cell repertoires in COVID-19. Measured with immunoSEQ multiplex PCR; TCRdb has only the in-frame clones, and not every one. The sample has roughly 150,000 clones; roughly 83% are singletons. Sequencing was done on a sample of PBMCs or T cells enriched from blood (not recorded which). These receptors were obtained from a man between 65 and 79 years old who had been exposed to COVID-19.

This clone showed up just a few times. V is TRBV3-1 (or the pseudogene TRBV3-2) and J is TRBJ1-3; D possibly corresponds to TRBD1 (5 bases). V dropped 4 bases and J dropped 6 bases, with 13 bases sitting between them. The CDR3 spans 14 residues. CDR1 is LGHDT and CDR2 is YNNKEL in the germline V gene (reference sequence). CDR3 residues: CASSPGGSINTIYF. Here the CDR3 DNA reads TGTGCCAGCAGCCCCGGGGGATCGATAAACACCATATATTTT.

The genes are TRBV4-3 and TRBJ2-7; 9 bases map to TRBD1. The CDR3 runs 19 residues. V shed 1 base, J shed 5 bases, and the junction held 18 bases outside the gene matches. Per the germline V gene, CDR1 is LGHNA and CDR2 is YSLEER. The CDR3 sequence: CASSQAAGSWTGEFDEQYF. Here the CDR3 DNA reads TGCGCCAGCAGCCAAGCAGCAGGTAGTTGGACAGGGGAGTTCGACGAGCAGTACTTC.

This chain connects TRBV18 to TRBJ2-5, with D possibly TRBD1 on 6 matching bases. The germline V gene has CDR1 KGHSH and CDR2 LQKENI. V was trimmed by 6 bases and J by 0 bases, leaving 14 bases between them. This CDR3 is built from 15 residues. The CDR3 sequence is CASSLRQVNQETQYF. The CDR3 DNA is TGTGCCAGCTCCCTTCGACAGGTGAACCAAGAGACCCAGTACTTC.